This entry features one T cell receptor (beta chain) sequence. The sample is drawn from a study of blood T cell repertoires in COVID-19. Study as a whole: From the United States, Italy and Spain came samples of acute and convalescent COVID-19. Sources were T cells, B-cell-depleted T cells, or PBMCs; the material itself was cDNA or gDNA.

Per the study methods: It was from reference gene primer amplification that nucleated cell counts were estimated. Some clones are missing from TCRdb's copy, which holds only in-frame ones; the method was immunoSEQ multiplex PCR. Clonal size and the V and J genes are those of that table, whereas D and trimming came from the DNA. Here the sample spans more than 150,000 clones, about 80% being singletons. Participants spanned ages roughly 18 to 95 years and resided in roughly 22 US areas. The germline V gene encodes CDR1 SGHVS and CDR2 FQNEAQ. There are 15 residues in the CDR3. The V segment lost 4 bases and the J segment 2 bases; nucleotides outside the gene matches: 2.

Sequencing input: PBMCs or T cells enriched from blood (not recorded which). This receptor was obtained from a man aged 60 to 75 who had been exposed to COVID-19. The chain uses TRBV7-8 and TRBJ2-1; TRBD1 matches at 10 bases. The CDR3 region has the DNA TGTGCCAGCAGCTCAGGACAGGGGGCCTACAATGAGCAGTTCTTC. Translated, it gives CASSSGQGAYNEQFF.